This T cell receptor beta chain originates from a study of blood T cell repertoires in COVID-19. Original methodology: The assay estimated nucleated cells by amplifying reference gene primers. Sequenced by immunoSEQ multiplex PCR; TCRdb stores in-frame clones only, minus some. V and J calls and clone size are those listed in that table; D and trimming were worked out from the DNA. Here the sample spans some 530,000 clones, 80% to 90% being singletons. The V gene end was trimmed by 2 bases and the J gene end by 7 bases; junction bases not matched to a gene: 5. Germline V lookup: CDR1 SNHLY, CDR2 FYNNEI. The CDR3 runs 15 residues.

The TCR originated in a human donor in a cohort sampled during active COVID-19. The gene calls are TRBV2 and TRBJ2-1; 10 nucleotides align to TRBD2. Source material: peripheral blood. The DNA for the CDR3 is TGTGCCAGCAGTGAAAGCGGGAGGGTGTGGAATGAGCAGTTCTTC. Residues: CASSESGRVWNEQFF.